What follows are 32 T cell receptor beta chains derived from one specimen sequenced in a study of human T cells and chemical hapten exposure (dated by TCRdb to the early 2020s). Library prep was done by 5' RACE. Sequencer: Illumina MiSeq. TCRdb itself trimmed the public reads at Q25 with fastp, ran MiXCR and retained productive beta chains. Under each unique CDR3 protein, matching rows form one entry showing the most common genes and DNA. The sample table records about 80,000 distinct CDR3 sequences; roughly 8% of these occur just once. Jointly, the top ten make up 2% to 2.5% of the sample. Total RNA was extracted from unfractionated whole blood that had been collected in Tempus Blood RNA tubes. These receptor sequences come from a male donor in good health.

Only a few counts were recorded for this clonotype. The chain recombines TRBV27 with TRBJ1-6; 7 bases fit TRBD1. Germline trimming cut 3 bases from V and 9 bases from J; bases unmatched to any gene: 8. This CDR3 contains 15 residues. Per the germline V gene, CDR1 is MNHEY and CDR2 is SMNVEV (reference sequence). As DNA, the CDR3 is TGTGCCAGCAGTTTTGTAGGGGGCCCTGGTTCACCCCTCCACTTT. Translated, it gives CASSFVGGPGSPLHF.

The chain has TRBV11-3 and TRBJ2-2; 9 nucleotides line up with TRBD1. Germline CDR1 and CDR2: SGHNT and YENEEA. This CDR3 has 15 residues. V shed 2 bases and J 3 bases; nucleotides not matched to a gene: 1. The DNA of the CDR3 is TGTGCCAGCAGCTTACGACAGGGGGACACCGGGGAGCTGTTTTTT. Amino acids: CASSLRQGDTGELFF.

This clonotype was counted at least ten times. The J gene is TRBJ2-1, the V gene TRBV5-1; 10 bases map to TRBD2. V lost 4 bases to trimming and J lost 4 bases; unmatched junction nucleotides: 11. This CDR3 has 17 residues. The germline CDR1 and CDR2 sequences are SGHRS and YFSETQ. The CDR3 DNA reads TGCGCCAGCAGCACAAACGTACTAGCGGGACTATACAATGAGCAGTTCTTC. This encodes CASSTNVLAGLYNEQFF.

The chain is built from TRBV12-3 or TRBV12-4 and TRBJ1-6; 8 bases map to TRBD1. CDR3 length equals 15 residues. J was trimmed by 7 bases and V by 2 bases; bases with no gene match: 4. The CDR3 DNA sequence: TGTGCCAGCAGTTTAAGGGACAGGTCGAATTCACCCCTCCACTTT. Amino acid sequence: CASSLRDRSNSPLHF.

The chain combines TRBV5-4 with TRBJ2-2; D gene uncertain. The CDR3 spans 15 residues. Per germline, CDR1 SGHNT and CDR2 YYREEE (reference sequence). V was trimmed by 4 bases and J by 5 bases, leaving 15 bases between them. CDR3 sequence reads: CASSLDLVFTGELFF. The CDR3 DNA reads as TGTGCCAGCAGCCTGGATTTGGTCTTTACCGGGGAGCTGTTTTTT.

The chain recombines TRBV6-5 with TRBJ2-7; 10 bases match TRBD1. V trimming: 0 bases; J trimming: 2 bases; junction bases outside the gene matches: 4. CDR1 and CDR2 from the germline V gene are MNHEY and SVGAGI. This CDR3 comprises 16 residues. Here the CDR3 DNA reads TGTGCCAGCAGTTACTCCCCGGGACAGGGGACCTACGAGCAGTACTTC. It codes for CASSYSPGQGTYEQYF.

This clonotype was counted at least ten times. The J gene is TRBJ2-1, the V gene TRBV20-1, with 11 positions matching TRBD2. This CDR3 is built from 14 residues. V was pared by 5 bases and J by 4 bases, with 4 bases of the junction left unmatched. The V gene's germline CDR1 is DFQATT and CDR2 SNEGSKA (reference sequence). The chain's CDR3 is CSASGTSGYNEQFF. CDR3 bases: TGCAGTGCTTCCGGGACTAGCGGATACAATGAGCAGTTCTTC.

The chain combines TRBV28 with TRBJ2-6; tentatively, D is TRBD1 (6 bases). CDR3 length: 17 amino acids. The V gene lost 3 bases and the J gene lost 0 bases, with 12 bases spanning the gap. CDR1 is MDHEN and CDR2 is SYDVKM in the germline V gene. The CDR3 region has the DNA TGTGCCAGCAGTTTCTTACAGGGATTCTCTGGGGCCAACGTCCTGACTTTC. Translation gives CASSFLQGFSGANVLTF. Full variable domain (rest looked up from reference TRBV28 and TRBJ2-6): DVKVTQSSRYLVKRTGEKVFLECVQDMDHENMFWYRQDPGLGLRLIYFSYDVKMKEKGDIPEGYSVSREKKERFSLILESASTNQTSMYLCASSFLQGFSGANVLTFGAGSRLTVL.

This clonotype has at least ten counts. This chain uses TRBV5-1 with TRBJ2-7; D tentatively reads TRBD1 or TRBD2 (5 bases each). CDR1 is SGHRS, CDR2 YFSETQ, per germline. This CDR3 comprises 14 residues. Trimming removed 3 bases from V and 6 bases from J, with 16 bases in between. CDR3 nucleotide sequence: TGCGCCAGCAGCTCCGCCGGGGCAGAAGGCGAGCAGTACTTC. Its translation is CASSSAGAEGEQYF. The full variable domain, in which reference TRBV5-1 and TRBJ2-7 provide the parts outside the CDR3, is KAGVTQTPRYLIKTRGQQVTLSCSPISGHRSVSWYQQTPGQGLQFLFEYFSETQRNKGNFPGRFSGRQFSNSRSEMNVSTLELGDSALYLCASSSAGAEGEQYFGPGTRLTVT.

The gene calls are TRBV6-2 or TRBV6-3 and TRBJ2-1, with D tentatively TRBD1 or TRBD2 (5 bases each). The V end was cut by 0 bases, the J end by 8 bases, with 11 bases between. Germline CDR1 reads MNHEY; CDR2 reads SVGEGT. The CDR3 contains 14 residues. In DNA, the CDR3 is TGTGCCAGCAGTTACTCGAACCTGGGGGATGAGCAGTTCTTC. It translates to CASSYSNLGDEQFF.

This chain connects TRBV19 to TRBJ2-3; 11 bases are shared with TRBD2. Trimming took 6 bases from V and 6 from J; bases not matched to a gene: 8. Looked up from germline, CDR1 is LNHDA and CDR2 is SQIVND (reference sequence). This CDR3 comprises 15 residues. The CDR3 DNA reads TGTGCCAGTAGCCTTACTAGCGGGAGTCTCGATACGCAGTATTTT. Residues: CASSLTSGSLDTQYF.

The sample holds a few counts of this clonotype. The chain uses TRBV27 and TRBJ2-7; TRBD2 matches 9 bases. Trimming cost V 5 bases and J 0 bases; bases outside gene matches: 8. The germline CDR1 and CDR2 sequences are MNHEY and SMNVEV (reference sequence). The CDR3 runs to 16 residues. The CDR3 region is CASSPRLAEFSYEQYF. The CDR3 DNA is TGTGCCAGCAGTCCCCGACTAGCGGAGTTCTCCTACGAGCAGTACTTC.

This sequence joins TRBV12-3 or TRBV12-4 and TRBJ1-2, with D unresolved. Trimming shortened V by 1 base and J by 0 bases, and 9 bases separated the two germline ends. This CDR3 spans 15 amino acids. DNA for the CDR3: TGTGCCAGCAGTTTAGAGGCAGGATCTAACTATGGCTACACCTTC. Protein sequence: CASSLEAGSNYGYTF.

This clonotype was recorded at least ten times. CDR3 amino acids: CASSLNPGAGGTDTQYF. CDR3 nucleotide sequence: TGTGCCAGCAGTTTGAATCCGGGAGCGGGGGGAACAGATACGCAGTATTTT. The rearrangement uses TRBV12-3 or TRBV12-4 and TRBJ2-3; 9 nucleotides align to TRBD2. J was trimmed by 3 bases and V by 3 bases; bases with no gene match: 10. This CDR3 has 17 residues.

This clonotype was seen a few times. The chain joins TRBV29-1 to TRBJ2-1; 8 bases line up with TRBD2. V lost 7 bases, J lost 4 bases, and 6 bases stayed unmatched. Looked up from germline, CDR1 is SQVTM and CDR2 is ANQGSEA. This CDR3 has 13 amino acids. The CDR3, as DNA: TGCAGCGGAGTAGCGGGACGGTACAATGAGCAGTTCTTC. This translates into CSGVAGRYNEQFF.

CDR3 sequence: CASSFKAGGIGSYEQYF. In DNA, the CDR3 is TGTGCCAGCAGCTTTAAAGCGGGGGGCATCGGCTCCTACGAGCAGTACTTC. This sequence joins TRBV7-6 and TRBJ2-7, with 9 bases that match TRBD2. From germline, CDR1 is SGHVS and CDR2 FNYEAQ. V was pared by 3 bases and J by 0 bases, with 9 bases of the junction left unmatched. CDR3 length: 17 amino acids.

This clonotype was observed a handful of times. The gene calls are TRBV5-1 and TRBJ2-5; tentatively, D is TRBD1 (5 bases). The CDR3 sequence is 12 residues long. Trimming stripped 2 bases from V and 4 bases from J, with 6 bases between. Germline V gene data show CDR1 as SGHRS and CDR2 as YFSETQ. The CDR3: CASSFQGETQYF. The CDR3 DNA follows: TGCGCCAGCAGCTTTCAGGGAGAGACCCAGTACTTC. Full variable domain (remainder filled in from reference TRBV5-1 and TRBJ2-5): KAGVTQTPRYLIKTRGQQVTLSCSPISGHRSVSWYQQTPGQGLQFLFEYFSETQRNKGNFPGRFSGRQFSNSRSEMNVSTLELGDSALYLCASSFQGETQYFGPGTRLLVL.

This sequence joins TRBV5-1 and TRBJ1-4; 9 bases line up with TRBD1. The CDR3 has 16 residues. V was pared by 2 bases and J by 6 bases, with 8 bases of the junction left unmatched. Looked up from germline, CDR1 is SGHRS and CDR2 is YFSETQ. The CDR3 DNA sequence: TGCGCCAGCAGCTTTCGGCGGACAGGGGACCATGAAAAACTGTTTTTT. Residues: CASSFRRTGDHEKLFF.

The gene calls are TRBV7-9 and TRBJ1-2, with TRBD1 identical over 10 bases. Trimming took 6 bases from V and 2 from J; bases not matched to a gene: 6. The length of the CDR3 is 15 residues. Germline CDR1 reads SEHNR; CDR2 reads FQNEAQ (reference sequence). The CDR3 spells CASSQGTGANYGYTF. DNA for the CDR3: TGTGCCAGCAGTCAAGGGACAGGGGCAAACTATGGCTACACCTTC.

This clonotype showed up many times. The J gene is TRBJ1-1, the V gene TRBV12-3 or TRBV12-4; perhaps TRBD1 as D (6 bases). This CDR3 has 15 amino acids. The V gene lost 6 bases and the J gene lost 2 bases, with 16 bases spanning the gap. CDR3 loop: CASSLGGRDNTEAFF. The CDR3 DNA reads TGTGCCAGCAGCTTGGGGGGCAGGGACAACACTGAAGCTTTCTTT.

This clonotype was counted many times. V gene TRBV20-1 combines with J gene TRBJ2-5; 9 nucleotides align to TRBD1. Germline V gene sequence: CDR1 DFQATT, CDR2 SNEGSKA (reference sequence). The CDR3 is made up of 15 amino acids. Trimming cost V 6 bases and J 5 bases; bases outside gene matches: 13. The CDR3 sequence: CSAPRTGVSDETQYF. Written as DNA, the CDR3 is TGCAGTGCCCCTCGGACAGGGGTTTCGGATGAGACCCAGTACTTC.

Only a few counts were recorded for this clonotype. CDR3 coding DNA: TGTGCCAGCAGCGTACAGACAGGGGGAGAATGGAATGAGCAGTTCTTC. Amino acids: CASSVQTGGEWNEQFF. The chain carries TRBV9 and TRBJ2-1; TRBD1 matches at 9 bases. The germline CDR1 and CDR2 sequences are SGDLS and YYNGEE. This CDR3 spans 16 amino acids. The trim removed 1 base at V and 7 bases at J, leaving 9 bases unmatched.

This clonotype has more than one count but fewer than ten. The rearrangement uses TRBV7-9 and TRBJ1-1; D may be TRBD1 (5 bases). The CDR3 runs 12 residues. V was pared by 4 bases and J by 8 bases, with 11 bases between. The germline V gene has CDR1 SEHNR and CDR2 FQNEAQ (reference sequence). The CDR3 reads CASSSGAAEAFF. In DNA form, the CDR3 reads TGTGCCAGCAGCTCCGGGGCAGCGGAAGCTTTCTTT.

This clonotype was observed many times. The V call is TRBV27, the J call TRBJ2-3; D is perhaps TRBD2 (7 bases). CDR1 MNHEY and CDR2 SMNVEV come from the germline V gene (reference sequence). The V and J ends lost 2 bases and 5 bases respectively, with 14 bases between them. The CDR3 consists of 15 residues. DNA of the CDR3: TGTGCCAGCAGTTTAGACGGGGGGCGAGGAGATACGCAGTATTTT. Protein product: CASSLDGGRGDTQYF.

This clonotype was detected many times. The rearrangement uses TRBV11-2 and TRBJ1-1; 7 bases match TRBD1. V lost 4 bases and J lost 3; bases outside the gene matches: 20. Germline V lookup: CDR1 SGHAT, CDR2 FQNNGV. This CDR3 contains 19 residues. The CDR3 sequence is CASSSFIGYGGGTDTEAFF. The CDR3 DNA reads as TGTGCCAGCAGCTCTTTTATTGGCTATGGAGGGGGCACGGACACTGAAGCTTTCTTT. Full variable domain (outside the CDR3, taken from reference TRBV11-2 and TRBJ1-1): EAGVAQSPRYKIIEKRQSVAFWCNPISGHATLYWYQQILGQGPKLLIQFQNNGVVDDSQLPKDRFSAERLKGVDSTLKIQPAKLEDSAVYLCASSSFIGYGGGTDTEAFFGQGTRLTVV.

The chain uses TRBV6-5 and TRBJ1-1; maybe TRBD1 (6 bases). V lost 6 bases to trimming and J lost 5 bases, with 16 bases between them. Germline values: CDR1 MNHEY, CDR2 SVGAGI. The CDR3 consists of 14 residues. DNA for the CDR3: TGTGCCAGCAGCCTGAGGGGGAGTCGGACTGAAGCTTTCTTT. This translates into CASSLRGSRTEAFF.

This clonotype came up a few times. The chain has TRBV7-9 and TRBJ2-7; TRBD1 matches at 8 bases. CDR1 and CDR2 from the germline V gene are SEHNR and FQNEAQ (reference sequence). The CDR3 spans 15 residues. V trimming: 1 base; J trimming: 0 bases; junction bases outside the gene matches: 2. CDR3 sequence: CASSLGQGISYEQYF. CDR3 DNA: TGTGCCAGCAGCTTAGGACAGGGGATCTCCTACGAGCAGTACTTC. The variable domain in full, with the rest retrieved from reference TRBV7-9 and TRBJ2-7, is DTGVSQNPRHKITKRGQNVTFRCDPISEHNRLYWYRQTLGQGPEFLTYFQNEAQLEKSRLLSDRFSAERPKGSFSTLEIQRTEQGDSAMYLCASSLGQGISYEQYFGPGTRLTVT.

The V gene is TRBV5-1, the J gene TRBJ2-2, with D tentatively TRBD2 (5 bases). The V and J ends lost 1 base and 0 bases respectively, with 13 bases between them. The germline V gene encodes CDR1 SGHRS and CDR2 YFSETQ. CDR3 length: 17 residues. The CDR3 loop is CASSLWVREANTGELFF. The CDR3 region has the DNA TGCGCCAGCAGCTTGTGGGTCCGGGAAGCGAACACCGGGGAGCTGTTTTTT.

In this sample, this clonotype turned up a few times. The CDR3 DNA follows: TGTGCCATCAGTGAAATGGGAGGGGAGCAGCCCCAGCATTTT. This encodes CAISEMGGEQPQHF. The chain links TRBV10-3 to TRBJ1-5; TRBD1 is a possible D gene (5 bases). The ends were cut back, 3 bases at V and 7 bases at J, with 13 bases in the middle. The CDR3 consists of 14 residues. Germline CDR1 and CDR2: ENHRY and SYGVKD.

This clonotype was counted at least ten times. One junction end does not reproduce the germline sequence, and a read error may be involved. The gene calls are TRBV3-1 and TRBJ2-7; no clear D. CDR3 length equals 16 residues. Germline lookup yields CDR1 LGHDT and CDR2 YNNKEL (reference sequence). CDR3 loop: CASSQEPPETVRGLHF. The CDR3 DNA follows: TGTGCCAGCAGCCAAGAACCCCCCGAGACTGTACGCGGTTTGCACTTC.

In its sample, this clonotype was seen many times. The genes are TRBV6-6 and TRBJ1-5; D is undetermined. CDR3 length equals 13 residues. V lost 0 bases and J 12 bases, leaving 12 bases between the germline ends. The V gene's germline CDR1 is MNHNY and CDR2 SVGAGI (reference sequence). The DNA for the CDR3 is TGTGCCAGCAGTTACTCGCCCCATGCGCTCCAGCATTTT. Its protein product is CASSYSPHALQHF.

The chain has TRBV6-5 and TRBJ1-1; D gene uncertain. The germline gives CDR1 MNHEY, CDR2 SVGAGI. V was pared by 6 bases and J by 0 bases, with 17 bases between. The CDR3 extends over 16 amino acids. CDR3 protein: CASSPNPRLLNTEAFF. CDR3 coding DNA: TGTGCCAGCAGCCCGAATCCGAGACTCCTGAACACTGAAGCTTTCTTT.